Below, 29 T cell receptor beta chains from the same sample are listed, as sequenced in a study of beta chain features in type 1 diabetes. Since all of the isolated RNA was reverse transcribed, expressed TCRB transcripts were what got sequenced. Using immunoSEQ multiplex PCR, the repertoire was profiled, and TCRdb retains in-frame clones only, with some absent. The table shows about 250,000 clones, with approximately 14% occurring only once. The sequenced sample was naive CD4+ T cells from blood. All receptors come from a woman aged 40 to 50 in good health.

This sequence joins TRBV9 and TRBJ1-6; D uncertain. Looked up from germline, CDR1 is SGDLS and CDR2 is YYNGEE. The CDR3 is 16 amino acids. V was pared by 2 bases and J by 0 bases, with 9 bases between. This CDR3 reads CASSVSPGSYNSPLHF. CDR3 in DNA: TGTGCCAGCAGCGTGAGTCCGGGCTCCTATAATTCACCCCTCCACTTT. The full variable domain, with the rest looked up from reference TRBV9 and TRBJ1-6, is DSGVTQTPKHLITATGQRVTLRCSPRSGDLSVYWYQQSLDQGLQFLIQYYNGEERAKGNILERFSAQQFPDLHSELNLSSLELGDSALYFCASSVSPGSYNSPLHFGNGTRLTVT.

This clone was counted between two and nine times. The chain couples TRBV5-1 to TRBJ1-1, with D possibly being TRBD1 (5 bases). The V and J ends lost 0 bases and 8 bases respectively, with 17 bases between them. CDR1 and CDR2 from the germline V gene are SGHRS and YFSETQ. The CDR3 is 15 amino acids. The chain's CDR3 is CASSLARQGRSEAFF. The CDR3 DNA is TGCGCCAGCAGCTTGGCCAGGCAGGGAAGATCGGAAGCTTTCTTT.

This clone was detected a few times. The CDR3 sequence: CASTRLGQVVDEQYF. The CDR3 bases are TGTGCCAGCACAAGATTAGGACAGGTGGTCGACGAGCAGTACTTC. The chain links TRBV2 to TRBJ2-7; 7 bases are shared with TRBD1. The V gene's germline CDR1 is SNHLY and CDR2 FYNNEI. V lost 7 bases to trimming and J lost 5 bases; unmatched junction nucleotides: 14. The CDR3 has 15 amino acids.

The chain recombines TRBV5-1 with TRBJ2-7; D not certain. The CDR3 sequence is 14 residues long. V was shortened by 4 bases and J by 3 bases, with 14 bases between the two germline ends. Germline loops: CDR1 SGHRS, CDR2 YFSETQ. CDR3 in DNA: TGCGCCAGCAGCCCCCCGACTGGCTTCTACGAGCAGTACTTC. Its translation is CASSPPTGFYEQYF.

The chain is built from TRBV6-1 and TRBJ2-1; the match to TRBD2 covers 8 bases. The ends lost 3 bases at V and 5 bases at J; junction bases unmatched: 3. This CDR3 is built from 14 residues. Per germline, CDR1 MNHNS and CDR2 SASEGT. The CDR3 DNA reads as TGTGCCAGCAGTGAGTTGCGGGGGGACAATGAGCAGTTCTTC. Protein: CASSELRGDNEQFF.

The gene calls are TRBV5-4 and TRBJ1-6, with D possibly TRBD1 on 5 matching bases. V gave up 4 bases and J gave up 0 bases, with 14 bases separating them. The CDR3 consists of 17 residues. Germline CDR1 is SGHNT and CDR2 is YYREEE (reference sequence). DNA of the CDR3: TGTGCCAGCAGCCCCGACAGTCAGAGCTCCTATAATTCACCCCTCCACTTT. This translates into CASSPDSQSSYNSPLHF.

This clone was counted only a few times. This rearrangement joins TRBV13 to TRBJ2-7; 9 bases map to TRBD1. The CDR3 has 16 residues. CDR1 PRHDT and CDR2 FYEKMQ come from the germline V gene (reference sequence). The J segment lost 2 bases and the V segment lost 1 base, leaving 6 bases of the junction unmatched. CDR3 residues: CASSLVQGAGPYEQYF. The CDR3 bases are TGTGCCAGCAGCTTAGTACAGGGGGCAGGGCCCTACGAGCAGTACTTC.

J is TRBJ2-1 and V is TRBV21-1; no check of the table's D call, TRBD1, against the DNA was made. TRBV21-1 is termed a pseudogene. The CDR3 contains 15 residues. The CDR3 sequence: CASSKGRGYMNEQFF. The CDR3 region has the DNA TGTGCCAGCAGCAAAGGTAGGGGGTACATGAATGAGCAGTTCTTC.

The chain is built from TRBV27 and TRBJ2-5; D possibly corresponds to TRBD2 (6 bases). CDR3 length: 14 amino acids. The V end lost 6 bases, the J end lost 4 bases, and 15 bases lay between the germline ends. Germline CDR1 is MNHEY and CDR2 is SMNVEV (reference sequence). The CDR3, as DNA: TGTGCCAGCAGGCGGGACCATGCCCGAGAGACCCAGTACTTC. Translation gives CASRRDHARETQYF.

This clone has a handful of counts. V is TRBV19 and J is TRBJ2-7; 10 nucleotides agree with TRBD1. V lost 5 bases, J lost 4 bases, and 8 bases stayed unmatched. Germline V gene data show CDR1 as LNHDA and CDR2 as SQIVND (reference sequence). The CDR3 is made up of 15 amino acids. Written as DNA, the CDR3 is TGTGCCAGTAGTTCCGGGACAGGGGCAGCTTACGAGCAGTACTTC. Translating it yields CASSSGTGAAYEQYF.

This sequence joins TRBV19 and TRBJ2-1; D is undetermined. Germline CDR1 and CDR2: LNHDA and SQIVND (reference sequence). Trimming cost V 3 bases and J 6 bases, with 6 bases left between them. The CDR3 consists of 12 residues. CDR3 loop: CASSIPLNEQFF. The CDR3 DNA is TGTGCCAGTAGTATCCCCCTCAATGAGCAGTTCTTC.

V is TRBV2 and J is TRBJ2-5; a weak D match, TRBD1 (5 bases). Germline V lookup: CDR1 SNHLY, CDR2 FYNNEI. The V end was cut by 4 bases, the J end by 4 bases, with 10 bases between. This CDR3 region has 13 residues. Here the CDR3 DNA reads TGTGCCAGCAGTGTCCAGGGCGGAGAGACCCAGTACTTC. As protein: CASSVQGGETQYF.

The sample holds a few counts of this clone. The V call is TRBV21-1, the J call TRBJ2-5; the tabulated D call, TRBD2, remains unverified against the DNA. TRBV21-1 is assigned pseudogene status. The CDR3 is 14 residues long. In nucleotides, the CDR3 is TGTGCCAGCAGCTTCTCGAGGTTGGGAGAGACCCAGTACTTC. Protein sequence: CASSFSRLGETQYF.

This clone came up a few times. This chain links TRBV5-1 with TRBJ2-7, with D perhaps matching TRBD1 (6 bases). V lost 0 bases and J lost 3, with 10 bases in between. There are 14 residues in the CDR3. Germline CDR1 reads SGHRS; CDR2 reads YFSETQ. CDR3 in amino acids: CASSLDRVGYEQYF. In DNA, the CDR3 is TGCGCCAGCAGCTTGGACAGGGTGGGCTACGAGCAGTACTTC. Together with reference TRBV5-1 and TRBJ2-7, the CDR3 gives the full variable domain: KAGVTQTPRYLIKTRGQQVTLSCSPISGHRSVSWYQQTPGQGLQFLFEYFSETQRNKGNFPGRFSGRQFSNSRSEMNVSTLELGDSALYLCASSLDRVGYEQYFGPGTRLTVT.

The rearrangement joins TRBV15 to TRBJ1-5; unclear D gene. The germline V gene encodes CDR1 LNHNV and CDR2 YYDKDF (reference sequence). CDR3 size: 12 residues. The V end was cut by 6 bases, the J end by 5 bases, with 8 bases between. This chain's CDR3 is CATRRGDQPQHF. CDR3 DNA sequence: TGTGCCACCAGACGGGGAGATCAGCCCCAGCATTTT.

This clone occurred many times. V gene TRBV5-6 combines with J gene TRBJ1-4; D ambiguous. CDR3 size: 12 residues. The V gene's germline CDR1 is SGHDT and CDR2 YYEEEE. The germline V and J ends were trimmed by 4 bases and 7 bases, with 8 bases remaining between them. DNA of the CDR3: TGTGCCAGCAGCCGGGGAGTTGAAAAACTGTTTTTT. This translates into CASSRGVEKLFF. Filled out from reference TRBV5-6 and TRBJ1-4, the complete variable domain reads DAGVTQSPTHLIKTRGQQVTLRCSPKSGHDTVSWYQQALGQGPQFIFQYYEEEERQRGNFPDRFSGHQFPNYSSELNVNALLLGDSALYLCASSRGVEKLFFGSGTQLSVL.

The chain recombines TRBV2 with TRBJ2-3, with 10 bases fitting TRBD2. The germline CDR1 and CDR2 sequences are SNHLY and FYNNEI. Trimming took 0 bases from V and 12 from J; bases not matched to a gene: 9. The CDR3 loop spans 15 amino acids. The CDR3 spells CASSEALRGLAPQYF. CDR3 bases: TGTGCCAGCAGTGAAGCGCTTAGGGGACTAGCGCCACAGTATTTT.

The chain joins TRBV5-1 to TRBJ2-1; 11 nucleotides agree with TRBD2. The CDR3 is 15 amino acids. Germline V lookup: CDR1 SGHRS, CDR2 YFSETQ. V lost 4 bases, J lost 4 bases, and 4 bases stayed unmatched. The CDR3, as DNA: TGCGCCAGCAGCGTGCCTAGCGGGGGGTACAATGAGCAGTTCTTC. This codes for CASSVPSGGYNEQFF.

The chain links TRBV7-8 to TRBJ2-7; the D is unclear. CDR1 is SGHVS, CDR2 FQNEAQ, per germline. The CDR3 spans 13 residues. V lost 1 base and J lost 4, with 8 bases in between. The CDR3 nucleotides are TGTGCCAGCAGCTTAGGGCAGATGTACGAGCAGTACTTC. Translating gives CASSLGQMYEQYF.

V gene TRBV29-1 combines with J gene TRBJ1-2; TRBD1 agrees at 7 bases. V was pared by 3 bases and J by 8 bases, with 12 bases of the junction left unmatched. The CDR3 totals 14 residues. CDR1 is SQVTM, CDR2 ANQGSEA, per germline. The CDR3 DNA sequence: TGCAGCGTTGAGGAACAGGGGTTAGTGCAAGGCTACACCTTC. This encodes CSVEEQGLVQGYTF.

This clone was counted a few times. The chain carries TRBV6-1 and TRBJ2-6; D may be TRBD1 (5 bases). Trimming removed 5 bases at V and 2 bases at J, with 10 bases between. The length of the CDR3 is 15 residues. The germline CDR1 and CDR2 sequences are MNHNS and SASEGT. CDR3 nucleotides: TGTGCCAGCAGTCACCAGGGCGCTGGGGCCAACGTCCTGACTTTC. Translation gives CASSHQGAGANVLTF.

The sample holds a few counts of this clone. The chain carries TRBV2 and TRBJ2-2; 7 nucleotides line up with TRBD1. The V and J ends lost 5 bases and 5 bases, in that order; junction bases with no gene match: 5. The germline CDR1 and CDR2 sequences are SNHLY and FYNNEI. The CDR3 length is 14 residues. The CDR3 DNA reads TGTGCCAGCAGTAGAGACAGGGCTACCGGGGAGCTGTTTTTT. It encodes CASSRDRATGELFF.

This clone turned up a few times. The V call is TRBV4-3, the J call TRBJ2-7, with no clear D. The CDR3 length is 14 residues. Trimming shortened V by 1 base and J by 3 bases, and 10 bases separated the two germline ends. Germline CDR1 and CDR2: LGHNA and YSLEER. In nucleotides, the CDR3 is TGCGCCAGCAGCCAAGGCTCTGGGCTCTACGAGCAGTACTTC. Amino acids: CASSQGSGLYEQYF.

This clone was picked up a small number of times. The rearrangement uses TRBV5-1 and TRBJ2-3; D may be TRBD2 (7 bases). The V end lost 2 bases, the J end lost 2 bases, and 12 bases lay between the germline ends. This CDR3 spans 15 amino acids. Germline V lookup: CDR1 SGHRS, CDR2 YFSETQ. The CDR3 DNA reads as TGCGCCAGCAGCTTTGGGGGGGCTTCCACAGATACGCAGTATTTT. The encoded protein is CASSFGGASTDTQYF.

This clone was recorded a few times. V is TRBV9 and J is TRBJ1-4; no clear D. Trimming shortened V by 0 bases and J by 0 bases, and 9 bases separated the two germline ends. CDR3 length: 16 residues. CDR1 and CDR2 from the germline V gene are SGDLS and YYNGEE. The CDR3 protein is CASSVDPQTTNEKLFF. The CDR3 DNA reads TGTGCCAGCAGCGTAGATCCCCAGACAACTAATGAAAAACTGTTTTTT.

This clone was detected a few times. The chain is built from TRBV2 and TRBJ2-5, with 8 nucleotides matching TRBD1. The V segment lost 5 bases and the J segment 3 bases; nucleotides outside the gene matches: 11. Germline assignment: CDR1 SNHLY and CDR2 FYNNEI. This CDR3 is built from 16 residues. The CDR3 loop is CASSRLLGQGEETQYF. The CDR3 region has the DNA TGTGCCAGCAGTAGGTTGTTAGGACAGGGAGAAGAGACCCAGTACTTC.

V and J are TRBV29-1 and TRBJ2-7; the match to TRBD1 covers 8 bases. This CDR3 spans 13 amino acids. Trimming cost V 1 base and J 8 bases; bases outside gene matches: 7. Germline V lookup: CDR1 SQVTM, CDR2 ANQGSEA. In DNA, the CDR3 is TGCAGCGTTGAAGGACAGGGGACTTTCAAGCAGTACTTC. It specifies CSVEGQGTFKQYF.

This clone was found a few times. CDR3 DNA: TGCGCCAGCAACCTGGGGGGGATCCGGCAAGAGACCCAGTACTTC. The encoded protein is CASNLGGIRQETQYF. The chain couples TRBV5-1 to TRBJ2-5; 7 bases fit TRBD2. In germline, CDR1 is SGHRS, CDR2 YFSETQ. V lost 6 bases, J lost 2 bases, and 10 bases stayed unmatched. The CDR3 loop spans 15 amino acids.

This clone was seen a handful of times. Other DNA sequences in this sample translate to the same CDR3. This chain uses TRBV5-1 with TRBJ2-7, with 11 positions matching TRBD1. Germline assignment: CDR1 SGHRS and CDR2 YFSETQ. The V and J ends lost 3 bases and 4 bases, in that order; junction bases with no gene match: 3. There are 14 residues in the CDR3. CDR3 region: CASSSGTGGYEQYF. CDR3 DNA: TGCGCCAGCAGCTCGGGGACAGGGGGTTACGAGCAGTACTTC.